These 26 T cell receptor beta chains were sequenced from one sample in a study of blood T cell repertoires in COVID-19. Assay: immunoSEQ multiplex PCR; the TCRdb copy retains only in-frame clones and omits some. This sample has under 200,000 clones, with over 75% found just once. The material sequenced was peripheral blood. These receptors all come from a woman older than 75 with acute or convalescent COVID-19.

CDR3 bases: TGTGCCAGCTCCAGCGCCAGGGTGAACACTGAAGCTTTCTTT. Its translation: CASSSARVNTEAFF. The rearrangement uses TRBV6-5 and TRBJ1-1; maybe TRBD1 (5 bases). V dropped 8 bases and J dropped 0 bases, with 13 bases sitting between them. There are 14 residues in the CDR3. The germline V gene has CDR1 MNHEY and CDR2 SVGAGI.

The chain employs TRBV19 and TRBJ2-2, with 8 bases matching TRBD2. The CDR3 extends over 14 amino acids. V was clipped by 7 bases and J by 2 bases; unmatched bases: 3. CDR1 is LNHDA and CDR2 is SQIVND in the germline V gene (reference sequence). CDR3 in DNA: TGTGCCAGTAACCGGGGGGGCAACACCGGGGAGCTGTTTTTT. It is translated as CASNRGGNTGELFF.

The DNA of the CDR3 is TGTGCCAGCAGCCCGGGAGGGTCCCTCGGATACGAGCAGTACTTC. Translated, it gives CASSPGGSLGYEQYF. The V and J genes are TRBV5-4 and TRBJ2-7; 8 bases align to TRBD2. CDR1 is SGHNT and CDR2 is YYREEE in the germline V gene (reference sequence). CDR3 length equals 15 residues. V was pared by 4 bases and J by 4 bases, with 10 bases of the junction left unmatched. Combining the CDR3 with reference TRBV5-4 and TRBJ2-7 gives the whole variable domain ETGVTQSPTHLIKTRGQQVTLRCSSQSGHNTVSWYQQALGQGPQFIFQYYREEENGRGNFPPRFSGLQFPNYSSELNVNALELDDSALYLCASSPGGSLGYEQYFGPGTRLTVT.

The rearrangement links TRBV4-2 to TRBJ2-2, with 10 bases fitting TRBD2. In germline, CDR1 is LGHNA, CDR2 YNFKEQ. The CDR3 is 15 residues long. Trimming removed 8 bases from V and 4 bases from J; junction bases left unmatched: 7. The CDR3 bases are TGTGCCAGCCAGAAGAGCGGGAGGGGCACCGGGGAGCTGTTTTTT. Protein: CASQKSGRGTGELFF.

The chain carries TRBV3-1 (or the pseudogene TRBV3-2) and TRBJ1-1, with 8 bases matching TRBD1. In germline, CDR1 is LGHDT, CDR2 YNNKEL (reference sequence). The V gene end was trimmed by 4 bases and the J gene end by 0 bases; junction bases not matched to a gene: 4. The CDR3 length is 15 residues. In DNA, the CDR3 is TGTGCCAGCAGCCTCCGACAGGGGTTGAACACTGAAGCTTTCTTT. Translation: CASSLRQGLNTEAFF.

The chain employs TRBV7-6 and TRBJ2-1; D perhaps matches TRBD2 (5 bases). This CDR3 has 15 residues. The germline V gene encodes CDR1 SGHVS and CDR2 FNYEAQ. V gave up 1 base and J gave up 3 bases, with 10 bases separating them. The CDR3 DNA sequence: TGTGCCAGCAGCTTAGACGAAGGGAGCTACAATGAGCAGTTCTTC. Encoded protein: CASSLDEGSYNEQFF. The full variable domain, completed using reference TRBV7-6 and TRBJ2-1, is GAGVSQSPRYKVTKRGQDVALRCDPISGHVSLYWYRQALGQGPEFLTYFNYEAQQDKSGLPNDRFSAERPEGSISTLTIQRTEQRDSAMYRCASSLDEGSYNEQFFGPGTRLTVL.

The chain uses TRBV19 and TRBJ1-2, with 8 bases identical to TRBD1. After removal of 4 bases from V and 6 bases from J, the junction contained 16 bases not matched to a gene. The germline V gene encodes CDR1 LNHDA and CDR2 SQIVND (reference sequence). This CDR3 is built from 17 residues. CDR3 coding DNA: TGTGCCAGTAGTAGATCCGGGACAGGTTCCTTGGTGAATGGCTACACCTTC. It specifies CASSRSGTGSLVNGYTF. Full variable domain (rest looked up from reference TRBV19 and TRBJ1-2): DGGITQSPKYLFRKEGQNVTLSCEQNLNHDAMYWYRQDPGQGLRLIYYSQIVNDFQKGDIAEGYSVSREKKESFPLTVTSAQKNPTAFYLCASSRSGTGSLVNGYTFGSGTRLTVV.

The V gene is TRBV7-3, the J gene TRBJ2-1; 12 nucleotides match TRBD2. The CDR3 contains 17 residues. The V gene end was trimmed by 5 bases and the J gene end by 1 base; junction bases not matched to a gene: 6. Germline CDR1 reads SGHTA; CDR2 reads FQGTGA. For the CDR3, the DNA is TGTGCCAGCAGCACAGGGGGGACTAGCGGGTCCTACAATGAGCAGTTCTTC. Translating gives CASSTGGTSGSYNEQFF. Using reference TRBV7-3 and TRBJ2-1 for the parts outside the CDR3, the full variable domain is GAGVSQTPSNKVTEKGKYVELRCDPISGHTALYWYRQSLGQGPEFLIYFQGTGAADDSGLPNDRFFAVRPEGSVSTLKIQRTERGDSAVYLCASSTGGTSGSYNEQFFGPGTRLTVL.

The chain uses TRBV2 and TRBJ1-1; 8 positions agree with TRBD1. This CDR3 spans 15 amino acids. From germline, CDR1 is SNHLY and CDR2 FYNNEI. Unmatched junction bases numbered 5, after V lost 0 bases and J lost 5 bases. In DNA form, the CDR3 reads TGTGCCAGCAGTGAAGCGGCAGGGGGCGTGACTGAAGCTTTCTTT. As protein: CASSEAAGGVTEAFF.

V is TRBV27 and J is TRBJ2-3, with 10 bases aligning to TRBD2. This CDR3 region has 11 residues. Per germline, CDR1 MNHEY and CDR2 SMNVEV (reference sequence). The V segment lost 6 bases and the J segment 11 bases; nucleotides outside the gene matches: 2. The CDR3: CASSSGRGQYF. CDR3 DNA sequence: TGTGCCAGCAGCAGCGGGAGGGGGCAGTATTTT.

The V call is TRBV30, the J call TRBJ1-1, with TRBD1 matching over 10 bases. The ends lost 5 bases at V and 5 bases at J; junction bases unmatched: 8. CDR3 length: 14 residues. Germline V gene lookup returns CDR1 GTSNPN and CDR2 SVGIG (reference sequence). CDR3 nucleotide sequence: TGTGCCTGGGGCCGGGACAGGGGAAGGACTGAAGCTTTCTTT. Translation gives CAWGRDRGRTEAFF.

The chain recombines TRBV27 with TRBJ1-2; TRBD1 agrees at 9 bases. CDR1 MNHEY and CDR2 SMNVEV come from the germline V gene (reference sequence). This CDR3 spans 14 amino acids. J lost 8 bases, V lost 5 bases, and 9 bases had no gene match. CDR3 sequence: CASSPGTGREGYTF. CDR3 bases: TGTGCCAGCAGTCCAGGGACAGGGAGGGAAGGCTACACCTTC.

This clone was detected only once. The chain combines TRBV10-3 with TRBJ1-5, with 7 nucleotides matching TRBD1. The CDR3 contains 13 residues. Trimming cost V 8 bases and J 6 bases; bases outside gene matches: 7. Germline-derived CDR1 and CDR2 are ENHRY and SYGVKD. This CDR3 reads CAIATGVGQPQHF. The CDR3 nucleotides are TGTGCCATCGCTACAGGGGTCGGTCAGCCCCAGCATTTT.

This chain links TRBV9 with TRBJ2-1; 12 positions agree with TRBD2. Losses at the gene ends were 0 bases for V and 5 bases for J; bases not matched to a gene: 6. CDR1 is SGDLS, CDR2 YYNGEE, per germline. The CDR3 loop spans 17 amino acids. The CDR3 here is CASSVETSGRFDNEQFF. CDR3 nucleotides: TGTGCCAGCAGCGTAGAAACTAGCGGGAGGTTCGACAATGAGCAGTTCTTC.

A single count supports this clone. CDR3 sequence (DNA): TGTGCCAGCAGTCGGGGGAGAGATACGCAGTATTTT. Its translation: CASSRGRDTQYF. The chain links TRBV6-5 to TRBJ2-3; TRBD2 might be the D (6 bases). This CDR3 has 12 amino acids. The germline V gene encodes CDR1 MNHEY and CDR2 SVGAGI. Trimming cost V 5 bases and J 5 bases, with 8 bases left between them.

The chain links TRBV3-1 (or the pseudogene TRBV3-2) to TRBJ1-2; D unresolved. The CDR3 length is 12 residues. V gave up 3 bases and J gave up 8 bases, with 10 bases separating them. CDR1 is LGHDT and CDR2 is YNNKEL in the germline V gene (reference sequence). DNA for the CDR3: TGTGCCAGCAGCCACCTTACGGGGGGCTACACCTTC. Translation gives CASSHLTGGYTF.

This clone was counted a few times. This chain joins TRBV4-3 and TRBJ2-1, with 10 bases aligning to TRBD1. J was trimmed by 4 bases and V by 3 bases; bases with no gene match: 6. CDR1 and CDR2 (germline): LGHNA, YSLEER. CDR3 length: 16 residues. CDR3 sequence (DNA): TGCGCCAGCAGCCAGGCTCCGGGACAGGGGTACAATGAGCAGTTCTTC. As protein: CASSQAPGQGYNEQFF.

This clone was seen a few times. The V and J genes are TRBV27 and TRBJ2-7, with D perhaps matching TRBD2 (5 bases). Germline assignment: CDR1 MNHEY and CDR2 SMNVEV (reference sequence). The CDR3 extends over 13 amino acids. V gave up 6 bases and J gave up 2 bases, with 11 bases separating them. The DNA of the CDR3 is TGTGCCAGCAGCTCAACGGGGACCTACGAGCAGTACTTC. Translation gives CASSSTGTYEQYF.

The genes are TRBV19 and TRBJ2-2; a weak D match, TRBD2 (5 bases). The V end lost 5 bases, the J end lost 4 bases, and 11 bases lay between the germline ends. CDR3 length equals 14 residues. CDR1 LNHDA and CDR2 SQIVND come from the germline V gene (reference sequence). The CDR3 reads CASSLTSGTGELFF. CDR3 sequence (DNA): TGTGCCAGTAGTCTAACAAGCGGCACCGGGGAGCTGTTTTTT.

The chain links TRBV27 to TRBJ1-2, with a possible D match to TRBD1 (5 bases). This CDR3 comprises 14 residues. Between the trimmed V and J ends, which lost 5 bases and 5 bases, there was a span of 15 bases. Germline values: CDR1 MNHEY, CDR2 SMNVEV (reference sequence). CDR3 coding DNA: TGTGCCAGCAGTCCGCAGGGCCGGCGGTATGGCTACACCTTC. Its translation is CASSPQGRRYGYTF.

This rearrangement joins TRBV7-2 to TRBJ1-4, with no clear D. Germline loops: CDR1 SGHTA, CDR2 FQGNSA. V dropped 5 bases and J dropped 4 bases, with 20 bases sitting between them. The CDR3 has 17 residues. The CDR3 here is CASSRQWAAQYNEKLFF. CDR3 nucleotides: TGTGCCAGCAGCCGGCAGTGGGCCGCCCAATATAATGAAAAACTGTTTTTT.

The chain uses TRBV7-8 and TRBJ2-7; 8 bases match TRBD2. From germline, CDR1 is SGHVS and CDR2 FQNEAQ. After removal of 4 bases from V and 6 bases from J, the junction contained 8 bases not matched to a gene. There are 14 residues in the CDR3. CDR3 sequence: CASSSAETSVEQYF. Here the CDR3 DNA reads TGTGCCAGCAGCTCGGCAGAGACTAGCGTCGAGCAGTACTTC.

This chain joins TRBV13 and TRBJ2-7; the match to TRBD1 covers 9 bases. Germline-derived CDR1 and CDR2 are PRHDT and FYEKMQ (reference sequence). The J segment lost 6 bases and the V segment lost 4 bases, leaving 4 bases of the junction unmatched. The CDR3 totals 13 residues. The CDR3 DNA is TGTGCCAGCAGCTCCTGGACAGGGGCCGAGCAGTACTTC. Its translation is CASSSWTGAEQYF. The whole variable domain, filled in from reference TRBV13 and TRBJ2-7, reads AAGVIQSPRHLIKEKRETATLKCYPIPRHDTVYWYQQGPGQDPQFLISFYEKMQSDKGSIPDRFSAQQFSDYHSELNMSSLELGDSALYFCASSSWTGAEQYFGPGTRLTVT.

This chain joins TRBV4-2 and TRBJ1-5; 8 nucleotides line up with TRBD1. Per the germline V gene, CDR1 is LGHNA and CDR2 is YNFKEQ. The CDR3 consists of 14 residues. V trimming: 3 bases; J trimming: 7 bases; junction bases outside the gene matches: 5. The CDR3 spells CASSQQGAGQPQHF. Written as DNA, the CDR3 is TGTGCCAGCAGCCAGCAGGGGGCGGGCCAGCCCCAGCATTTT.

CDR3 sequence: CASRTWAAPPSLFF. CDR3 in DNA: TGTGCCAGCAGGACCTGGGCTGCGCCCCCATCCCTGTTCTTC. This rearrangement joins TRBV2 to TRBJ2-1; D is unresolved. Between the trimmed V and J ends, which lost 6 bases and 15 bases, there was a span of 24 bases. Germline loops: CDR1 SNHLY, CDR2 FYNNEI. The CDR3 has 14 residues.

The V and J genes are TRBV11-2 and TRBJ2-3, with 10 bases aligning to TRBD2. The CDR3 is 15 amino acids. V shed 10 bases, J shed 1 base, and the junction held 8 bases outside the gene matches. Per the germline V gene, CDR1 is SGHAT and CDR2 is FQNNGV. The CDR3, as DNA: TGTGCCACCACACCCGGGACTAGCGGCACAGATACGCAGTATTTT. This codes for CATTPGTSGTDTQYF.